This TCR beta chain was documented in a study of blood T cell repertoires in COVID-19. Original processing notes: Amplification of reference gene primers provided the estimated nucleated cell counts. TCRdb's copy holds only in-frame clones and misses some; the assay was immunoSEQ multiplex PCR. The DNA gave D and trimming, while V, J and clone size come from that table. The sample has roughly 280,000 clones; approximately 82% are singletons. From germline, CDR1 is SGHVS and CDR2 FNYEAQ. The CDR3 extends over 17 amino acids. V trimming: 5 bases; J trimming: 6 bases; junction bases outside the gene matches: 9.

The sequence was obtained from a man in his 60s who had recovered from COVID-19. This chain connects TRBV7-6 to TRBJ2-3; 15 positions match TRBD2. What was sequenced was peripheral blood. CDR3 nucleotides: TGTGCCAGCAGCCCAAAGGGACTAGCGGGAGGAGGGGATACGCAGTATTTT. Protein sequence: CASSPKGLAGGGDTQYF.